The 29 T cell receptor beta chains below come from one sample, sequenced in a study of response to subunit inactivated influenza vaccine. TCRdb reprocessed the RT-PCR reads with MiXCR, giving one entry per CDR3 protein. Of hundreds of thousands of distinct CDR3 sequences in the sample, roughly 8.2% were seen once. Sample: PBMCs from blood, taken 23 months after vaccination. The receptors derive from a man between 50 and 69 years old who received an inactivated influenza vaccine.

The genes are TRBV12-3 or TRBV12-4 and TRBJ2-5; 7 bases agree with TRBD2. V trimming: 10 bases; J trimming: 9 bases; junction bases outside the gene matches: 14. CDR3 size: 13 residues. The CDR3 DNA reads TGTGCCATTTCCGCTAGCGGCCTGGGATCCCAGTACTTC. Protein: CAISASGLGSQYF.

This clonotype was seen a handful of times. The V gene is TRBV3-1, the J gene TRBJ1-3; no clear D. The CDR3 is 14 amino acids. The V and J ends lost 0 bases and 7 bases respectively, with 10 bases between them. Per germline, CDR1 LGHDT and CDR2 YNNKEL (reference sequence). Here the CDR3 reads CASSQESGRNTIYF. The CDR3 region has the DNA TGTGCCAGCAGCCAAGAATCAGGTCGGAACACCATATATTTT.

This clonotype has at least ten counts. This chain uses TRBV29-1 with TRBJ2-7; TRBD1 agrees at 8 bases. Germline V CDR1 and CDR2: SQVTM, ANQGSEA. CDR3 length: 13 amino acids. V lost 6 bases, J lost 4 bases, and 8 bases stayed unmatched. In DNA, the CDR3 is TGCAGCGTAAAACAGGGGGGCTCTTACGAGCAGTACTTC. It translates to CSVKQGGSYEQYF.

This clonotype was counted at least ten times. The rearrangement joins TRBV12-3 or TRBV12-4 to TRBJ2-7; weak D call: TRBD1 (6 bases). This CDR3 is 13 amino acids long. V was shortened by 3 bases and J by 3 bases, with 9 bases between the two germline ends. The CDR3 nucleotides are TGTGCCAGCAGTTTGGACAGCATCTACGAGCAGTACTTC. Amino acids: CASSLDSIYEQYF.

The chain couples TRBV12-3 or TRBV12-4 to TRBJ2-3; no clear D. The ends were cut back, 5 bases at V and 3 bases at J, with 9 bases in the middle. This CDR3 region has 13 residues. The CDR3 region is CASSTPGTDTQYF. The CDR3 DNA follows: TGTGCCAGCAGTACCCCAGGAACAGATACGCAGTATTTT.

CDR3 coding DNA: TGTGCCAGCGGGGGGTTTTGGGCCAGCGAAGAGCAGTATTTT. Amino acids: CASGGFWASEEQYF. The chain has TRBV25-1 and TRBJ2-3; D may be TRBD2 (6 bases). V was clipped by 8 bases and J by 11 bases, with 23 bases between them. The CDR3 sequence is 14 residues long. CDR1 and CDR2 from the germline V gene are MGHDK and SYGVNS.

This clonotype was recorded a few times. The chain links TRBV4-1 to TRBJ2-1, with D hard to call. V gave up 1 base and J gave up 5 bases, with 15 bases separating them. Germline values: CDR1 MGHRA, CDR2 YSYEKL. This CDR3 has 16 residues. The CDR3 region has the DNA TGCGCCAGCAGCCAAGTGGGGTTTGGGTCGGACAATGAGCAGTTCTTC. Protein sequence: CASSQVGFGSDNEQFF.

In its sample, this clonotype was seen many times. The chain has TRBV20-1 and TRBJ1-1; TRBD1 is a possible D gene (6 bases). V lost 8 bases and J lost 0, with 19 bases in between. Germline V CDR1 and CDR2: DFQATT, SNEGSKA (reference sequence). The CDR3 is made up of 15 amino acids. CDR3 DNA sequence: TGCAGTCCAATAGGAGTACAGGGTCTGAACACTGAAGCTTTCTTT. Residues: CSPIGVQGLNTEAFF.

This chain uses TRBV20-1 with TRBJ2-1, with 9 nucleotides matching TRBD2. Trimming cost V 6 bases and J 1 base; bases outside gene matches: 19. Germline CDR1 and CDR2: DFQATT and SNEGSKA (reference sequence). This CDR3 contains 19 residues. CDR3 coding DNA: TGCAGTGCACCCCAGACTAGCGGAGCTTTTGCTGTTTCCTACAATGAGCAGTTCTTC. This encodes CSAPQTSGAFAVSYNEQFF.

The V gene is TRBV7-9, the J gene TRBJ2-1; D remains ambiguous. The CDR3 is 12 amino acids. The germline V and J ends were trimmed by 11 bases and 0 bases, with 8 bases remaining between them. Germline V gene lookup returns CDR1 SEHNR and CDR2 FQNEAQ (reference sequence). For the CDR3, the DNA is TGTGCCGCGGCCCCCTCCTACAATGAGCAGTTCTTC. This codes for CAAAPSYNEQFF. The whole variable domain, filled in from reference TRBV7-9 and TRBJ2-1, reads DTGVSQNPRHKITKRGQNVTFRCDPISEHNRLYWYRQTLGQGPEFLTYFQNEAQLEKSRLLSDRFSAERPKGSFSTLEIQRTEQGDSAMYLCAAAPSYNEQFFGPGTRLTVL.

This clonotype came up many times. The chain joins TRBV10-1 to TRBJ2-7, with D possibly being TRBD2 (5 bases). The germline V gene encodes CDR1 WNHNN and CDR2 SYGVQD (reference sequence). The germline V and J ends were trimmed by 0 bases and 2 bases, with 8 bases remaining between them. The length of the CDR3 is 14 residues. CDR3 DNA sequence: TGCGCCAGCAGTGAGTCACTAGGACCCTACGAGCAGTACTTC. Translated: CASSESLGPYEQYF.

The chain links TRBV6-2 or TRBV6-3 to TRBJ2-7, with 9 bases aligning to TRBD1. Germline V CDR1 and CDR2: MNHEY, SVGEGT. J was trimmed by 7 bases and V by 8 bases; bases with no gene match: 12. This CDR3 comprises 14 residues. CDR3 coding DNA: TGTGCCAGCTCCACGGGACAGGGAAGTTGGGAGCAGTACTTC. Translation: CASSTGQGSWEQYF.

This sequence joins TRBV7-2 and TRBJ2-2; no clear D gene. The CDR3 extends over 13 amino acids. V was clipped by 3 bases and J by 7 bases, with 9 bases between them. Per germline, CDR1 SGHTA and CDR2 FQGNSA. CDR3 nucleotides: TGTGCCAGCAGCTTCGCGTCAATCGGGGAGCTGTTTTTT. Translating it yields CASSFASIGELFF.

The rearrangement links TRBV13 to TRBJ1-2; possibly TRBD1 for D (5 bases). CDR1 is PRHDT, CDR2 FYEKMQ, per germline (reference sequence). The CDR3 length is 12 residues. V was cut by 3 bases and J by 8 bases, with 10 bases left in between. CDR3 loop: CASSFGDRGYTF. Written as DNA, the CDR3 is TGTGCCAGCAGCTTTGGGGACCGCGGCTACACCTTC.

V is TRBV12-3 or TRBV12-4 and J is TRBJ1-1; D gene uncertain. CDR3 length: 14 residues. The ends were cut back, 2 bases at V and 4 bases at J, with 11 bases in the middle. Written as DNA, the CDR3 is TGTGCCAGCAGTTTATCTGAGGGCGGCACTGAAGCTTTCTTT. Translated: CASSLSEGGTEAFF.

This clonotype has a count of ten or more. This chain joins TRBV10-3 and TRBJ1-2; tentatively, D is TRBD1 (5 bases). Trimming stripped 3 bases from V and 5 bases from J, with 10 bases between. This CDR3 is built from 13 residues. The V gene's germline CDR1 is ENHRY and CDR2 SYGVKD. CDR3 nucleotide sequence: TGTGCCATCAGTGACGACAGTGGGTATGGCTACACCTTC. Protein: CAISDDSGYGYTF.

V and J are TRBV5-1 and TRBJ1-5, with 8 bases fitting TRBD1. CDR3 size: 18 residues. CDR1 and CDR2 from the germline V gene are SGHRS and YFSETQ. Trimming removed 2 bases from V and 1 base from J; junction bases left unmatched: 11. CDR3 sequence: CASSFRQGYSESNQPQHF. CDR3 nucleotides: TGCGCCAGCAGCTTTAGACAGGGGTATTCGGAAAGCAATCAGCCCCAGCATTTT.

The rearrangement joins TRBV3-1 to TRBJ2-5; 8 bases map to TRBD1. The CDR3 contains 14 residues. V lost 1 base and J lost 5; bases outside the gene matches: 3. Per the germline V gene, CDR1 is LGHDT and CDR2 is YNNKEL (reference sequence). The CDR3 region has the DNA TGTGCCAGCAGCCAAGGCAGGGGGCTGGAGACCCAGTACTTC. Protein product: CASSQGRGLETQYF.

This clonotype appeared many times. J is TRBJ1-3 and V is TRBV4-1, with D perhaps matching TRBD1 (5 bases). The CDR3 loop spans 15 amino acids. Trimming removed 3 bases at V and 0 bases at J, with 9 bases between. Germline lookup yields CDR1 MGHRA and CDR2 YSYEKL. Here the CDR3 DNA reads TGCGCCAGCAGCCAGGGGGGGAACTCTGGAAACACCATATATTTT. Its translation: CASSQGGNSGNTIYF.

At least ten counts were recorded for this clonotype. The CDR3 spells CASSRMAGSLSDSPLHF. CDR3 nucleotide sequence: TGTGCCAGCTCACGTATGGCAGGGAGTTTGTCGGATTCACCCCTCCACTTT. V gene TRBV18 combines with J gene TRBJ1-6, with a tentative D call TRBD1 (5 bases). The V end was cut by 4 bases, the J end by 8 bases, with 21 bases between. CDR1 and CDR2 (germline): KGHSH, LQKENI. The CDR3 spans 17 residues. The whole variable domain, filled in from reference TRBV18 and TRBJ1-6, reads NAGVMQNPRHLVRRRGQEARLRCSPMKGHSHVYWYRQLPEEGLKFMVYLQKENIIDESGMPKERFSAEFPKEGPSILRIQQVVRGDSAAYFCASSRMAGSLSDSPLHFGNGTRLTVT.

Only a few counts were recorded for this clonotype. The V call is TRBV10-2, the J call TRBJ2-4; a possible D gene is TRBD2 (6 bases). V dropped 8 bases and J dropped 6 bases, with 14 bases sitting between them. The CDR3 loop spans 13 amino acids. Germline V lookup: CDR1 WSHSY, CDR2 SAAADI. The CDR3 here is CASGLGSGNIQYF. CDR3 bases: TGCGCCAGCGGGTTGGGTAGCGGAAACATTCAGTACTTC.

This clonotype appeared many times. The rearrangement links TRBV4-3 to TRBJ1-5; the D is unclear. CDR3 length: 13 amino acids. The V gene lost 5 bases and the J gene lost 4 bases, with 9 bases spanning the gap. Germline loops: CDR1 LGHNA, CDR2 YSLEER. CDR3 residues: CASSVTPNQPQHF. Here the CDR3 DNA reads TGCGCCAGCAGCGTCACGCCAAATCAGCCCCAGCATTTT.

This chain joins TRBV11-1 and TRBJ2-7; D is perhaps TRBD2 (5 bases). The CDR3 has 12 residues. Germline V gene lookup returns CDR1 SGHAT and CDR2 FQDESV (reference sequence). V was trimmed by 7 bases and J by 0 bases, leaving 7 bases between them. CDR3 sequence (DNA): TGTGCCAGCAAGGACTTCTCCTACGAGCAGTACTTC. This gives the protein CASKDFSYEQYF. The full variable domain, with the rest looked up from reference TRBV11-1 and TRBJ2-7, is EAEVAQSPRYKITEKSQAVAFWCDPISGHATLYWYRQILGQGPELLVQFQDESVVDDSQLPKDRFSAERLKGVDSTLKIQPAELGDSAMYLCASKDFSYEQYFGPGTRLTVT.

In this sample, this clonotype turned up a few times. The chain is built from TRBV5-1 and TRBJ1-2; 7 bases line up with TRBD1. Germline V gene sequence: CDR1 SGHRS, CDR2 YFSETQ. The CDR3 loop spans 14 amino acids. J gave up 7 bases and V 4 bases, and 10 bases lay outside the gene matches. The CDR3 DNA follows: TGCGCCAGCAGCGAACCGGGACAGACACTTGGCTACACCTTC. Protein: CASSEPGQTLGYTF.

At least ten counts were recorded for this clonotype. The chain combines TRBV10-3 with TRBJ2-7; 15 nucleotides agree with TRBD2. CDR1 ENHRY and CDR2 SYGVKD come from the germline V gene. The CDR3 consists of 15 residues. The J segment lost 4 bases and the V segment lost 2 bases, leaving 0 bases of the junction unmatched. The CDR3: CAISEGTSGRYEQYF. The CDR3 nucleotides read TGTGCCATCAGTGAGGGGACTAGCGGGAGGTACGAGCAGTACTTC.

CDR3 coding DNA: TGTGCCAGCAGTTTAGTCAGGGGGCGAAACATTCAGTACTTC. As protein: CASSLVRGRNIQYF. V is TRBV12-3 or TRBV12-4 and J is TRBJ2-4; the match to TRBD1 covers 8 bases. J was trimmed by 6 bases and V by 1 base; bases with no gene match: 2. The CDR3 consists of 14 residues.

This chain links TRBV6-2 or TRBV6-3 with TRBJ2-2, with D unresolved. Germline CDR1 and CDR2: MNHEY and SVGEGT. The CDR3 has 13 amino acids. The V gene lost 5 bases and the J gene lost 6 bases, with 10 bases spanning the gap. The DNA for the CDR3 is TGTGCCAGCAGTCCCCTAGATCCCGGGGAGCTGTTTTTT. Translation: CASSPLDPGELFF.

This clonotype was observed at least ten times. The rearrangement joins TRBV27 to TRBJ2-5; the match to TRBD1 covers 8 bases. There are 11 residues in the CDR3. V shed 10 bases and J 5 bases; nucleotides not matched to a gene: 3. The germline CDR1 and CDR2 sequences are MNHEY and SMNVEV (reference sequence). The CDR3 is CATRTGETQYF. The CDR3 coding sequence is TGTGCCACTCGGACAGGGGAGACCCAGTACTTC.

This clonotype showed up many times. The V call is TRBV12-3 or TRBV12-4, the J call TRBJ1-2, with D hard to call. The CDR3 length is 13 residues. Trimming stripped 5 bases from V and 8 bases from J, with 15 bases between. The CDR3 sequence: CASSPGLGDGYTF. As DNA, the CDR3 is TGTGCCAGCAGTCCCGGGCTGGGCGACGGCTACACCTTC.